This entry concerns a single TCR beta chain. Authors' methods: Reference gene primer amplification gave nucleated cell count estimates. The repertoire was sequenced with immunoSEQ multiplex PCR; TCRdb's copy has only in-frame clones and lacks some. That table gives V, J and clone size, and the DNA gave D and trimming. Among 200,000 to 250,000 clones listed, approximately 91% were seen once. This entry comes from a study of blood T cell repertoires in COVID-19. The V end lost 5 bases, the J end lost 2 bases, and 10 bases lay between the germline ends. Germline lookup yields CDR1 SGHRS and CDR2 YFSETQ. The CDR3 is 13 residues long.

This sequence joins TRBV5-1 and TRBJ1-2, with D tentatively TRBD1 (5 bases). The receptor was derived from a man aged 55 to 69 who had recovered from COVID-19. The source material was peripheral blood. CDR3 protein: CASRPDSNYGYTF. CDR3 DNA sequence: TGCGCCAGCAGACCTGACAGCAACTATGGCTACACCTTC.